Shown below are 4 T cell receptor beta chains from a single sample sequenced in a study of T cells expressing NK-cell markers. TCRdb reprocessed the 5' RACE reads and reports one entry per CDR3 protein, with no DNA. The sample has 200,000 to 300,000 distinct CDR3 sequences; the top ten hold approximately 0.41%. The specimen was blood T cells: a sorted CD56 or NKG2C T cell subset, CD4+ or CD8+ T cells, or bulk PBMC T cells (not recorded which). These TCRs come from a man aged 18 to 35 in good health.

The CDR3 loop is CASSLEATNEKLFF. V gene TRBV7-8 combines with J gene TRBJ1-4. This CDR3 has 14 amino acids. The germline CDR1 and CDR2 sequences are SGHVS and FQNEAQ.

J is TRBJ2-3 and V is TRBV5-1; TCRdb lists TRBD2, though no DNA is available to test this call. This CDR3 region has 16 residues. Germline loops: CDR1 SGHRS, CDR2 YFSETQ. The CDR3 loop reads CASSLRTALAGDTQYF.

The CDR3 protein is CASSDSGSGANVLTF. The chain combines TRBV25-1 with TRBJ2-6. The length of the CDR3 is 15 residues. The germline V gene encodes CDR1 MGHDK and CDR2 SYGVNS.

This chain uses TRBV20-1 with TRBJ2-3; absent DNA, TCRdb's TRBD1 call cannot be checked. Germline V CDR1 and CDR2: DFQATT, SNEGSKA (reference sequence). The CDR3 length is 15 residues. CDR3 amino acids: CSARKGGGRTDTQYF.